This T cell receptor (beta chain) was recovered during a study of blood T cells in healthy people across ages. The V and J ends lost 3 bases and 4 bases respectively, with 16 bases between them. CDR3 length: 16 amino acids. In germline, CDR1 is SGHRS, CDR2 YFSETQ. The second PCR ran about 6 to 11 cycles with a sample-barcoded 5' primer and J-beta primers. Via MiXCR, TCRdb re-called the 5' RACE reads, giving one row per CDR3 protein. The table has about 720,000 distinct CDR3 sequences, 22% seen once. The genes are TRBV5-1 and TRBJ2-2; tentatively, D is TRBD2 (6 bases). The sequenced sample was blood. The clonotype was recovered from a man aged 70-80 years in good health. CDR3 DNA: TGCGCCAGCAGCTCCCGCGGGGCCCCGGGCACCGGGGAGCTGTTTTTT. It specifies CASSSRGAPGTGELFF.